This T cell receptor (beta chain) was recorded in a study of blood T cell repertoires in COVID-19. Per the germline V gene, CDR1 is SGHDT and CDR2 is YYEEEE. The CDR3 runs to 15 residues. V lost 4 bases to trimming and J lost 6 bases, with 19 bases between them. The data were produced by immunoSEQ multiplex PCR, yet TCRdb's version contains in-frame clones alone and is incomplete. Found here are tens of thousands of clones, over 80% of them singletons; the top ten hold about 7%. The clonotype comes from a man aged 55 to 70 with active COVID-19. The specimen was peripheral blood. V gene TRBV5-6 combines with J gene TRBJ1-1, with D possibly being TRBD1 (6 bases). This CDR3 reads CASSRTTGLRAEAFF. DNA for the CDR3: TGTGCCAGCAGCAGGACGACAGGCCTTAGGGCTGAAGCTTTCTTT.